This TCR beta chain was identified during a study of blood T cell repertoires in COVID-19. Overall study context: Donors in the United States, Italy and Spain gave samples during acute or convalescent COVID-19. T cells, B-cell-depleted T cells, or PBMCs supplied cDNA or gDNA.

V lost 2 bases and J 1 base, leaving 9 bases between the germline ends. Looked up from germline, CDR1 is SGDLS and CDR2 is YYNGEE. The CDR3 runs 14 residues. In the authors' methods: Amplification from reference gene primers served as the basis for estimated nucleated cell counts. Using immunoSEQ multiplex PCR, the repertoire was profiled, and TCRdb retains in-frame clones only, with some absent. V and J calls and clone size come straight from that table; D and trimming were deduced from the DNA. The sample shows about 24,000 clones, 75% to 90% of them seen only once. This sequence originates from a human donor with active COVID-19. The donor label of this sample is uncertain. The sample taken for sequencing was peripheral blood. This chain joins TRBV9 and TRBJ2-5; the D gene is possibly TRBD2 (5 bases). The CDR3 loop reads CASSVSGVQETQYF. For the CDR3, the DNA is TGTGCCAGCAGCGTCAGCGGAGTCCAAGAGACCCAGTACTTC.